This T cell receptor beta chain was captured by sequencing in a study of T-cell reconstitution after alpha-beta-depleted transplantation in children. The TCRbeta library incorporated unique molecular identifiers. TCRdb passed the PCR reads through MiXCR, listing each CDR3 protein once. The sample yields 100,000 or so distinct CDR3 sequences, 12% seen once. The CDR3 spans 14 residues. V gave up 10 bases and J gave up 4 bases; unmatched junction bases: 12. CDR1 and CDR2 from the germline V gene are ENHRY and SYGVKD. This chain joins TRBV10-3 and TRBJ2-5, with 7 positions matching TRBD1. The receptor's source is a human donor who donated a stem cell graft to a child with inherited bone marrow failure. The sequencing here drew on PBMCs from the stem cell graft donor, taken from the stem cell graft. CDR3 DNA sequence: TGTGCCACCAGGGGGACGGAGAACGGAGAGACCCAGTACTTC. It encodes CATRGTENGETQYF.